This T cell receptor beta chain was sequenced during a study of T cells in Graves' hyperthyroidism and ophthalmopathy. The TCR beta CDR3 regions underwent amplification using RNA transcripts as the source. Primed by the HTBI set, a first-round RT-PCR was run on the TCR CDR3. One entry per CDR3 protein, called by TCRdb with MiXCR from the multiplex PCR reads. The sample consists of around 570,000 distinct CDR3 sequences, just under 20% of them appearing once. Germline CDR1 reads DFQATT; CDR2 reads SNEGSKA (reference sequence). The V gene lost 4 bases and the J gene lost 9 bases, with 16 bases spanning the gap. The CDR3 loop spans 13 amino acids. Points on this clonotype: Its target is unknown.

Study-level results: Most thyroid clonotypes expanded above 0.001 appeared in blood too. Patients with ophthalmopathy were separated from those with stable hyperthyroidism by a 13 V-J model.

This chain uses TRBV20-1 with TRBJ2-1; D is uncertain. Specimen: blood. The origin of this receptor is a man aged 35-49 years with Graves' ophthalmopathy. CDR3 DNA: TGCAGTGCTACACCCAGGAAGAGGAGTGAGCAGTTCTTC. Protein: CSATPRKRSEQFF.